This T cell receptor beta chain was captured in a study of blood T cell repertoires in COVID-19. Libraries were prepared by immunoSEQ multiplex PCR; TCRdb keeps only in-frame clonotypes and omits some of them. The sample shows about 87,000 clones, 89% of them seen only once. The J segment lost 5 bases and the V segment lost 4 bases, leaving 2 bases of the junction unmatched. Germline V gene data show CDR1 as LGHNA and CDR2 as YNFKEQ. The CDR3 extends over 14 amino acids. The source is an elderly woman with active COVID-19. The chain has TRBV4-2 and TRBJ2-1; 10 positions match TRBD2. The specimen was peripheral blood. Here the CDR3 reads CASSRTSGNNEQFF. The CDR3 nucleotides are TGTGCCAGCAGCCGTACTAGCGGGAACAATGAGCAGTTCTTC.